The rows below give T cell receptor beta chains drawn from one sample of a study of T cells in localized non-small cell lung cancer. This table comes from immunoSEQ multiplex PCR, and its TCRdb copy is limited to in-frame clones, with some not included. The sample lists just under 80,000 clones; 80% were seen once. The specimen was peripheral blood, collected before any cancer treatment. The receptors were sampled from a female donor older than 55 with stage I lung adenocarcinoma. Both conserved end residues are part of each CDR3. Each record gives: D gene, clone size, V gene, J gene, CDR3 protein, CDR3 DNA. D genes are given only for firm matches. Not every row has a clone size; where given, it reads once, few, many or a size class.

D gene: NA
clone size: once
V gene: TRBV4-1
J gene: TRBJ2-1
CDR3 protein: CASSQESPNEQFF
CDR3 DNA: TGCGCCAGCAGCCAAGAGAGTCCCAATGAGCAGTTCTTC

D gene: TRBD2
clone size: few
V gene: TRBV19
J gene: TRBJ2-1
CDR3 protein: CASSSRLVAGGEQFF
CDR3 DNA: TGTGCCAGTAGTTCCCGTTTGGTAGCGGGAGGGGAGCAGTTCTTC

D gene: NA
clone size: NA
V gene: TRBV7-6
J gene: TRBJ2-4
CDR3 protein: CASSPSYWQSNIQYF
CDR3 DNA: TGTGCCAGCAGCCCCTCTTATTGGCAGTCCAACATTCAGTACTTC

D gene: NA
clone size: NA
V gene: TRBV6-1
J gene: TRBJ2-2
CDR3 protein: CASNGQTNTGELFF
CDR3 DNA: TGTGCCAGCAACGGGCAAACGAACACCGGGGAGCTGTTTTTT

D gene: NA
clone size: NA
V gene: TRBV19
J gene: TRBJ2-2
CDR3 protein: CASSIDVNTGELFF
CDR3 DNA: TGTGCCAGTAGTATAGACGTTAACACCGGGGAGCTGTTTTTT

D gene: NA
clone size: NA
V gene: TRBV19
J gene: TRBJ2-5
CDR3 protein: CASNGGETQYF
CDR3 DNA: TGTGCCAGTAACGGGGGAGAGACCCAGTACTTC

D gene: NA
clone size: NA
V gene: TRBV27
J gene: TRBJ1-1
CDR3 protein: CASSVTQGAGGAFF
CDR3 DNA: TGTGCCAGCAGTGTCACGCAGGGCGCCGGGGGGGCTTTCTTT

D gene: NA
clone size: NA
V gene: TRBV5-6
J gene: TRBJ1-4
CDR3 protein: CASSTRKDRGGEKLFF
CDR3 DNA: TGTGCCAGCAGCACAAGAAAGGACAGAGGTGGCGAAAAACTGTTTTTT

D gene: TRBD1
clone size: NA
V gene: TRBV27
J gene: TRBJ2-7
CDR3 protein: CASSEGQGKTYEQYF
CDR3 DNA: TGTGCCAGCAGTGAAGGACAGGGCAAAACCTACGAGCAGTACTTC

D gene: NA
clone size: few
V gene: TRBV6-5
J gene: TRBJ1-1
CDR3 protein: CASSRDITEAFF
CDR3 DNA: TGTGCCAGCAGTCGGGACATCACTGAAGCTTTCTTT

D gene: NA
clone size: NA
V gene: TRBV7-9
J gene: TRBJ2-7
CDR3 protein: CASSPRFTYEQYF
CDR3 DNA: TGTGCCAGCAGCCCTAGGTTTACCTACGAGCAGTACTTC

D gene: NA
clone size: NA
V gene: TRBV7-3
J gene: TRBJ2-2
CDR3 protein: CASSLMGTSNTGELFF
CDR3 DNA: TGTGCCAGCAGCTTAATGGGGACTTCGAACACCGGGGAGCTGTTTTTT

D gene: TRBD2
clone size: NA
V gene: TRBV7-2
J gene: TRBJ2-1
CDR3 protein: CASSFRGTSGGLPVNEQFF
CDR3 DNA: TGTGCCAGCAGCTTCAGGGGGACTAGCGGGGGCCTCCCGGTGAATGAGCAGTTCTTC

D gene: NA
clone size: NA
V gene: TRBV19
J gene: TRBJ2-7
CDR3 protein: CATSGTPPEQYF
CDR3 DNA: TGTGCCACCTCCGGGACCCCGCCTGAGCAGTACTTC

D gene: TRBD1
clone size: few
V gene: TRBV29-1
J gene: TRBJ2-1
CDR3 protein: CSVGQGLGGEQFF
CDR3 DNA: TGCAGCGTAGGACAGGGCCTAGGGGGTGAGCAGTTCTTC

D gene: TRBD2
clone size: NA
V gene: TRBV19
J gene: TRBJ2-7
CDR3 protein: CASSHTSGSGEQYF
CDR3 DNA: TGTGCCAGTAGTCATACTAGCGGGAGCGGCGAGCAGTACTTC

D gene: TRBD1
clone size: NA
V gene: TRBV14
J gene: TRBJ2-5
CDR3 protein: CASSPVGQGARETQYF
CDR3 DNA: TGTGCCAGCAGCCCAGTCGGACAGGGGGCTAGGGAGACCCAGTACTTC

D gene: NA
clone size: NA
V gene: TRBV20-1
J gene: TRBJ2-3
CDR3 protein: CSGGEVDTQYF
CDR3 DNA: TGCAGTGGGGGGGAGGTAGATACGCAGTATTTT

D gene: NA
clone size: few
V gene: TRBV10-3
J gene: TRBJ2-2
CDR3 protein: CAHRENTGELFF
CDR3 DNA: TGTGCCCACAGGGAGAACACCGGGGAGCTGTTTTTT

D gene: NA
clone size: NA
V gene: TRBV19
J gene: TRBJ2-1
CDR3 protein: CAVRSQRNEQFF
CDR3 DNA: TGTGCCGTAAGGTCCCAGCGCAATGAGCAGTTCTTC

D gene: NA
clone size: NA
V gene: TRBV14
J gene: TRBJ2-5
CDR3 protein: CASSQAGVLSFRGETQYF
CDR3 DNA: TGTGCCAGCAGCCAGGCTGGAGTACTTAGCTTCAGAGGAGAGACCCAGTACTTC

D gene: NA
clone size: NA
V gene: TRBV6-5
J gene: TRBJ1-6
CDR3 protein: CASSYPGLNSPLHF
CDR3 DNA: TGTGCCAGCAGTTACCCAGGGTTGAATTCACCCCTCCACTTT

D gene: NA
clone size: once
V gene: TRBV7-9
J gene: TRBJ2-1
CDR3 protein: CASSSDQTYNEQFF
CDR3 DNA: TGTGCCAGCAGCTCTGATCAGACCTACAATGAGCAGTTCTTC

D gene: TRBD1
clone size: once
V gene: TRBV5-6
J gene: TRBJ1-5
CDR3 protein: CASSRRTGNTNQPQHF
CDR3 DNA: TGTGCCAGCAGCCGCCGGACAGGGAATACCAATCAGCCCCAGCATTTT

D gene: TRBD1
clone size: NA
V gene: TRBV6-1
J gene: TRBJ1-3
CDR3 protein: CASSEARTGGMGNTIYF
CDR3 DNA: TGTGCCAGCAGTGAAGCTAGGACAGGGGGAATGGGAAACACCATATATTTT

D gene: TRBD2
clone size: NA
V gene: TRBV5-6
J gene: TRBJ2-2
CDR3 protein: CASRPRGGRGGELFF
CDR3 DNA: TGTGCCAGCAGACCGCGGGGGGGCCGTGGCGGGGAGCTGTTTTTT

D gene: NA
clone size: few
V gene: TRBV10-3
J gene: TRBJ1-2
CDR3 protein: CAISRQTNYGYTF
CDR3 DNA: TGTGCCATCAGTCGACAGACTAACTATGGCTACACCTTC

D gene: NA
clone size: NA
V gene: TRBV5-8
J gene: TRBJ2-1
CDR3 protein: CASRAVGNEQFF
CDR3 DNA: TGTGCCAGCAGGGCTGTGGGGAATGAGCAGTTCTTC

D gene: NA
clone size: once
V gene: TRBV7-9
J gene: TRBJ2-3
CDR3 protein: CASSPPSDTQYF
CDR3 DNA: TGTGCCAGCAGCCCCCCGAGTGATACGCAGTATTTT

D gene: TRBD1
clone size: NA
V gene: TRBV7-2
J gene: TRBJ1-2
CDR3 protein: CASSSPIDTGEHGYTF
CDR3 DNA: TGTGCCAGCAGCTCACCAATCGATACAGGGGAACATGGCTACACCTTC

D gene: TRBD2
clone size: NA
V gene: TRBV10-3
J gene: TRBJ2-2
CDR3 protein: CAISEPTLAGGPTGELFF
CDR3 DNA: TGTGCCATCAGTGAGCCTACACTAGCGGGGGGCCCCACCGGGGAGCTGTTTTTT

D gene: TRBD1
clone size: NA
V gene: TRBV11-2
J gene: TRBJ1-2
CDR3 protein: CASSLDTAGGPYGYTF
CDR3 DNA: TGTGCCAGCAGCTTAGATACTGCAGGGGGTCCCTATGGCTACACCTTC

D gene: NA
clone size: NA
V gene: TRBV30
J gene: TRBJ2-5
CDR3 protein: CAWSRAETQYF
CDR3 DNA: TGTGCCTGGAGTCGTGCGGAGACCCAGTACTTC

D gene: TRBD2
clone size: NA
V gene: TRBV20-1
J gene: TRBJ2-7
CDR3 protein: CSAAGVYEQYF
CDR3 DNA: TGCAGTGCAGCGGGAGTTTACGAGCAGTACTTC

D gene: TRBD1
clone size: NA
V gene: TRBV10-2
J gene: TRBJ1-3
CDR3 protein: CASRKSGTATGNTIYF
CDR3 DNA: TGCGCCAGCAGAAAATCCGGGACAGCCACTGGAAACACCATATATTTT

D gene: NA
clone size: NA
V gene: TRBV7-3
J gene: TRBJ2-7
CDR3 protein: CASSFQIGGEQYF
CDR3 DNA: TGTGCCAGCAGCTTTCAGATAGGTGGGGAGCAGTACTTC

D gene: NA
clone size: few
V gene: TRBV2
J gene: TRBJ1-4
CDR3 protein: CASSGEGTNEKLFF
CDR3 DNA: TGTGCCAGCAGTGGGGAAGGGACTAATGAAAAACTGTTTTTT

D gene: NA
clone size: NA
V gene: TRBV20-1
J gene: TRBJ2-7
CDR3 protein: CSARYYDEQYF
CDR3 DNA: TGCAGTGCTAGATATTACGACGAGCAGTACTTC

D gene: TRBD2
clone size: NA
V gene: TRBV19
J gene: TRBJ2-3
CDR3 protein: CASTPNPPSGSSDTQYF
CDR3 DNA: TGTGCCAGTACCCCTAATCCCCCTAGCGGGAGTTCCGATACGCAGTATTTT

D gene: NA
clone size: NA
V gene: TRBV27
J gene: TRBJ1-2
CDR3 protein: CASSHTTRVDGYTF
CDR3 DNA: TGTGCCAGCAGTCATACAACCCGTGTTGATGGCTACACCTTC

D gene: TRBD1
clone size: NA
V gene: TRBV11-3
J gene: TRBJ1-6
CDR3 protein: CASSPGQNSPLHF
CDR3 DNA: TGTGCCAGCAGCCCGGGACAGAATTCACCCCTCCACTTT

D gene: NA
clone size: few
V gene: TRBV4-1
J gene: TRBJ2-1
CDR3 protein: CASSQDGRDYNEQFF
CDR3 DNA: TGCGCCAGCAGCCAAGATGGACGGGACTACAATGAGCAGTTCTTC

D gene: NA
clone size: NA
V gene: TRBV7-2
J gene: TRBJ2-3
CDR3 protein: CASSSGTSPPYTDTQYF
CDR3 DNA: TGTGCCAGCAGCTCCGGGACTTCCCCCCCTTACACAGATACGCAGTATTTT

D gene: TRBD1
clone size: NA
V gene: TRBV5-1
J gene: TRBJ1-1
CDR3 protein: CASSSGDRGNTEAFF
CDR3 DNA: TGCGCCAGCAGCAGCGGGGACAGGGGTAACACTGAAGCTTTCTTT

D gene: TRBD1
clone size: NA
V gene: TRBV5-1
J gene: TRBJ2-3
CDR3 protein: CASSLVTGIAPDTQYF
CDR3 DNA: TGCGCCAGCAGCTTGGTGACAGGGATCGCCCCAGATACGCAGTATTTT